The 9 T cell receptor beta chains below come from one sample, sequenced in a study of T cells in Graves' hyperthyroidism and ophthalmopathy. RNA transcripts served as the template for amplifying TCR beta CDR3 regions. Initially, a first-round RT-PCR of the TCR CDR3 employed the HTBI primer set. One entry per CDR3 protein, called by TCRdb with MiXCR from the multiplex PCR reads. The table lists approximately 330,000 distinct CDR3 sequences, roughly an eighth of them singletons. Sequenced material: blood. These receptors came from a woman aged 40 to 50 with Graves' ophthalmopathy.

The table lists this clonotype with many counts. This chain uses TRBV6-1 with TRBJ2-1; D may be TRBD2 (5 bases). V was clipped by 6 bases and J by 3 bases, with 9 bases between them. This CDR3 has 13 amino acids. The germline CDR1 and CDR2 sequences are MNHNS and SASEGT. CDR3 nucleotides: TGTGCCAGCAGCGGGGTCCTCTACAATGAGCAGTTCTTC. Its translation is CASSGVLYNEQFF.

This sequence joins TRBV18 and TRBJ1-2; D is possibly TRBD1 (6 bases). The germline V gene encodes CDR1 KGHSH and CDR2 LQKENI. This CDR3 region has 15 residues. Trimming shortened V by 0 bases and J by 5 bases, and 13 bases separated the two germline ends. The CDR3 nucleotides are TGTGCCAGCTCACCACCGGTGGACCAGGGGTATGGCTACACCTTC. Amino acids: CASSPPVDQGYGYTF.

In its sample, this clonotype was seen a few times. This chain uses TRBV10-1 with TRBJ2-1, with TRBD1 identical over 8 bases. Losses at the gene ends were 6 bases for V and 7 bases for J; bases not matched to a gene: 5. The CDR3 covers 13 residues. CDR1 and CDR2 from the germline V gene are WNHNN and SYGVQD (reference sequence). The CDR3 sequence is CASSGDRWNEQFF. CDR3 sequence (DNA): TGCGCCAGCAGCGGGGACAGGTGGAATGAGCAGTTCTTC.

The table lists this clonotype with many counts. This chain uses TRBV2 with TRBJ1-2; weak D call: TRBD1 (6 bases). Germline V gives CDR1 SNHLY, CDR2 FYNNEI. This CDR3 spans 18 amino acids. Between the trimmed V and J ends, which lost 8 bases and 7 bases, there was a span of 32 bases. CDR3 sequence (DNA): TGTGCCAGCGGAGTGGCGTTCCGGGGTTTGACAGGCGGACGTGGCTACACCTTC. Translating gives CASGVAFRGLTGGRGYTF.

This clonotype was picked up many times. The CDR3 protein is CASSLAPGWYTEAFF. As DNA, the CDR3 is TGTGCCAGCAGCTTAGCGCCGGGGTGGTACACTGAAGCTTTCTTT. The V gene is TRBV7-8, the J gene TRBJ1-1; the D is unclear. The CDR3 is made up of 15 amino acids. Germline V lookup: CDR1 SGHVS, CDR2 FQNEAQ. With 0 bases removed from V and 3 bases from J, the gap between germline ends came to 11 bases.

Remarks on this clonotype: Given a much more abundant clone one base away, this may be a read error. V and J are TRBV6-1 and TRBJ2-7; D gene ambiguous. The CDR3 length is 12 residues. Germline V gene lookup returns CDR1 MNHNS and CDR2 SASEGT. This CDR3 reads CASSEFEDERYF. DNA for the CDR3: TGTGCCAGCAGTGAATTTGAAGACGAGCGGTACTTC.

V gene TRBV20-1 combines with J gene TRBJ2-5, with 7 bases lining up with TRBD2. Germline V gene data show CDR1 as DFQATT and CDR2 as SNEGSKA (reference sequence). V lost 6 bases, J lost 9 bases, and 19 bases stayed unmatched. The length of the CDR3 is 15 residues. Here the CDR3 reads CSARPGGRSQRAQYF. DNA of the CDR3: TGCAGTGCCCGTCCGGGGGGTCGGAGCCAAAGGGCCCAGTACTTC.

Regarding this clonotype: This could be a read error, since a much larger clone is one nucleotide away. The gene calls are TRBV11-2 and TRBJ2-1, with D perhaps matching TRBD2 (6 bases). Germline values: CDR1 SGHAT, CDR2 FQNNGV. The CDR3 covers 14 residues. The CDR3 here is CAGSQPGLINEQFF. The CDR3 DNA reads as TGTGCCGGCAGCCAACCGGGACTGATCAATGAGCAGTTCTTC.

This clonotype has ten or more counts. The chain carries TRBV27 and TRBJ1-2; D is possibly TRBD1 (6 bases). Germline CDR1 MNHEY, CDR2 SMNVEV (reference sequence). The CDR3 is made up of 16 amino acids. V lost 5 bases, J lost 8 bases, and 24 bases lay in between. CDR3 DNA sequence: TGTGCCAGCAGTCCGACAACACTACAGGGTCGGAGGGGCTACACCTTC. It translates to CASSPTTLQGRRGYTF.